The text below deals with one T cell receptor beta chain. Its antigen is unidentified. This entry belongs to a study of vaccination and CD4 T cells after COVID-19. Indicated treatment: approximately 9-day PBMC culture with coronavirus spike peptide pools or control peptides (ViraFEST assay). With the Oncomine TCR Beta short-read assay, DNA from cultured CD4+ T cells was sequenced. TCRdb ran MiXCR on the PCR reads and lists one entry per CDR3 protein. The sample has roughly 11,000 distinct CDR3 sequences, about 70% seen once; the top ten hold around 9.9%. The V and J ends lost 4 bases and 1 base respectively, with 10 bases between them. The CDR3 is 14 residues long. Germline CDR1 reads MNHEY; CDR2 reads SVGAGI.

The material sequenced was CD4+ T cells from blood, cultured in vitro. The chain uses TRBV6-5 and TRBJ1-1, with D perhaps matching TRBD1 (5 bases). The receptor was isolated from a human donor who had recovered from COVID-19. The CDR3: CASSSSQGNTEAFF. The DNA of the CDR3 is TGTGCCAGCAGTTCCTCTCAGGGGAACACTGAAGCTTTCTTT.